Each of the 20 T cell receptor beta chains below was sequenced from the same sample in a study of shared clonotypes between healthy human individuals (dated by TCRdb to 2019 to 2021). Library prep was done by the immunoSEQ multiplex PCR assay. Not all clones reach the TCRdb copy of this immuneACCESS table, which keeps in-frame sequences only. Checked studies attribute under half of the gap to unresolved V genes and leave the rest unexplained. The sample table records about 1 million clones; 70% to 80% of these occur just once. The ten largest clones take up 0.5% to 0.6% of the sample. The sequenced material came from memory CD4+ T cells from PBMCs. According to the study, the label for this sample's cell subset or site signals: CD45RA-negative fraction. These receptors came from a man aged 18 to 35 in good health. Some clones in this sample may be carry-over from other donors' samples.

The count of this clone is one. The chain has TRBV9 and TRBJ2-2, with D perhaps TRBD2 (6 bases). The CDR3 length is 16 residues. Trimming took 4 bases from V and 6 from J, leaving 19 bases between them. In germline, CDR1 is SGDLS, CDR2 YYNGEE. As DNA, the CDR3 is TGTGCCAGCAGCCCGATTGATGGCAGGGAGGCCGGGGAGCTGTTTTTT. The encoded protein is CASSPIDGREAGELFF.

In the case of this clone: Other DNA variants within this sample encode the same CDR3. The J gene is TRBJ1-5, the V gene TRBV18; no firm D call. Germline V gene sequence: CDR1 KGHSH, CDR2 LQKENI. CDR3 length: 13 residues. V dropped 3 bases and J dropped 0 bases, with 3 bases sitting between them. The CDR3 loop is CASSPDSNQPQHF. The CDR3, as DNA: TGTGCCAGCTCACCGGATAGCAATCAGCCCCAGCATTTT.

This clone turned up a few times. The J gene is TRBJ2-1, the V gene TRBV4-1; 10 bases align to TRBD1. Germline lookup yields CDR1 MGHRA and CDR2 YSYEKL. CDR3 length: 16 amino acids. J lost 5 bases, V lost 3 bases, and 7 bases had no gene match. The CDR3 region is CASSQGGTGVNNEQFF. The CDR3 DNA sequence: TGCGCCAGCAGCCAGGGCGGGACAGGGGTTAACAATGAGCAGTTCTTC.

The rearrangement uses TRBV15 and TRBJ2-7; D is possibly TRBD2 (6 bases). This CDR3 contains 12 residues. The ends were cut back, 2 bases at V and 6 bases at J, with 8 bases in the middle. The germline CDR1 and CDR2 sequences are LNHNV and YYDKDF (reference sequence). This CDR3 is CATSRRRGEQYF. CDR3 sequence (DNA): TGTGCCACCAGCAGAAGGAGGGGCGAGCAGTACTTC.

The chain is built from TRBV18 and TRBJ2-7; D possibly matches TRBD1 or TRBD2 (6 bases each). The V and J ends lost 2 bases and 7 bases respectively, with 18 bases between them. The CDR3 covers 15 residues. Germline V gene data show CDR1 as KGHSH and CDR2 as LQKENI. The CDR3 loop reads CASSPSPGEVWEQYF. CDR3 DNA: TGTGCCAGCTCACCATCCCCAGGGGAGGTCTGGGAGCAGTACTTC.

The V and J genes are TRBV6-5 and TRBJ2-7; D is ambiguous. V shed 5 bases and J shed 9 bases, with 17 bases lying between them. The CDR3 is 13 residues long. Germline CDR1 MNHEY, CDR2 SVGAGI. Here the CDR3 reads CASSPNRRGPQYF. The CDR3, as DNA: TGTGCCAGCAGTCCAAATCGACGAGGCCCGCAGTACTTC.

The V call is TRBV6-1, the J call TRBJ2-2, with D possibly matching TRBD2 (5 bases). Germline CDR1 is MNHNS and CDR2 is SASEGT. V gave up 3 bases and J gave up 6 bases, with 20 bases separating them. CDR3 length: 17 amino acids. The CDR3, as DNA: TGTGCCAGCAGTGAGGGCACGCGGCCTAGCCGGGCCGGGGAGCTGTTTTTT. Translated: CASSEGTRPSRAGELFF.

CDR3 sequence: CASSPRVTYEQYF. DNA of the CDR3: TGTGCCAGCAGCCCCAGGGTTACCTACGAGCAGTACTTC. The genes are TRBV7-9 and TRBJ2-7, with D possibly matching TRBD1 (5 bases). V was trimmed by 5 bases and J by 2 bases, leaving 10 bases between them. CDR1 is SEHNR and CDR2 is FQNEAQ in the germline V gene (reference sequence). CDR3 size: 13 residues.

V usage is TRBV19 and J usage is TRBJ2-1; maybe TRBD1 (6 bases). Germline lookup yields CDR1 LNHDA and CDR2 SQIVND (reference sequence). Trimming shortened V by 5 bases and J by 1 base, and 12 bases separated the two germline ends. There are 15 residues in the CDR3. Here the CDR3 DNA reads TGTGCCAGTAGTTACAGGGAGAAGTCCTACAATGAGCAGTTCTTC. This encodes CASSYREKSYNEQFF.

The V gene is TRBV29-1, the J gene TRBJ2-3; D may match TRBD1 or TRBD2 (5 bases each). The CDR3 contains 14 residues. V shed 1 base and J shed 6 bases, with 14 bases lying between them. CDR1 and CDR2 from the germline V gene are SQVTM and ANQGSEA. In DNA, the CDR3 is TGCAGCGTTGAAGTGTTGGGGGAAAGTGATACGCAGTATTTT. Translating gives CSVEVLGESDTQYF.

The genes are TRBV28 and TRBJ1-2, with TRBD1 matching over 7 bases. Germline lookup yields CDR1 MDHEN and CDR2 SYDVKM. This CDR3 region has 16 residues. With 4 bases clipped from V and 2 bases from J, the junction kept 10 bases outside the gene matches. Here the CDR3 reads CASSSYPGTVNYGYTF. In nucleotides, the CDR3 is TGTGCCAGCAGTTCATACCCCGGGACAGTGAACTATGGCTACACCTTC.

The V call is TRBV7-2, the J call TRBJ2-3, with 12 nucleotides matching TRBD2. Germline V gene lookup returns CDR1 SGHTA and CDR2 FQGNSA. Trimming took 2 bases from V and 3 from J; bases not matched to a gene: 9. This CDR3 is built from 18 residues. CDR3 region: CASSLRVLAGGRTDTQYF. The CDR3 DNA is TGTGCCAGCAGCTTACGGGTGCTAGCGGGAGGGCGTACAGATACGCAGTATTTT.

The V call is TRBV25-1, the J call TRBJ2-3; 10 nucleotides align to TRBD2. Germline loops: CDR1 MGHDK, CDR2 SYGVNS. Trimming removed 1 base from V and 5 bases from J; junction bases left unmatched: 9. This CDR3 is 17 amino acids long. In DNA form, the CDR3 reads TGTGCCAGCAGTGAATTGGGTAGCGGGAGGAAGGGAGATACGCAGTATTTT. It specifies CASSELGSGRKGDTQYF.

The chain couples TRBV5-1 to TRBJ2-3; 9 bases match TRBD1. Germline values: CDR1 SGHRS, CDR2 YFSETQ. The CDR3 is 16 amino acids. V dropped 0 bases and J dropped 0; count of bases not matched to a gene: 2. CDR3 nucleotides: TGCGCCAGCAGCTTGGCGGACAGGGGTAGCACAGATACGCAGTATTTT. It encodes CASSLADRGSTDTQYF. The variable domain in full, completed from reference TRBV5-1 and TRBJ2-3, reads KAGVTQTPRYLIKTRGQQVTLSCSPISGHRSVSWYQQTPGQGLQFLFEYFSETQRNKGNFPGRFSGRQFSNSRSEMNVSTLELGDSALYLCASSLADRGSTDTQYFGPGTRLTVL.

For the CDR3, the DNA is TGTGCCAGCAGCCAAGGGGCGGGAGTCGTCTACAATGAGCAGTTCTTC. This encodes CASSQGAGVVYNEQFF. This chain links TRBV4-2 with TRBJ2-1; 7 nucleotides align to TRBD2. CDR1 is LGHNA and CDR2 is YNFKEQ in the germline V gene. Trimming cost V 1 base and J 3 bases; bases outside gene matches: 6. The CDR3 loop spans 16 amino acids.

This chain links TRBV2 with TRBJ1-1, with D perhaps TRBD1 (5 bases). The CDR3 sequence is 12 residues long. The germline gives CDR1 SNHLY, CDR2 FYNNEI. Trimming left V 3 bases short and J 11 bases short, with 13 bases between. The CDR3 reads CASSEGGGTAFF. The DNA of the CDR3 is TGTGCCAGCAGTGAGGGGGGAGGGACCGCTTTCTTT.

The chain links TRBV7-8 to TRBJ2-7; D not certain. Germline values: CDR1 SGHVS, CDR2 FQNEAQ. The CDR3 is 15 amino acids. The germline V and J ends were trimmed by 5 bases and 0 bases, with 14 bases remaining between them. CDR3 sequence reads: CASSPLPGFSYEQYF. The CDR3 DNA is TGTGCCAGCAGCCCCCTCCCCGGGTTCTCCTACGAGCAGTACTTC.

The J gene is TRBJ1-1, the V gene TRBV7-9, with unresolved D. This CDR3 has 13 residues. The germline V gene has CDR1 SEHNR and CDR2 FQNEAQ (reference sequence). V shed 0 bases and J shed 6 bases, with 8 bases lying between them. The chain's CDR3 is CASSLAGFAEAFF. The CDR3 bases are TGTGCCAGCAGCTTAGCGGGTTTTGCTGAAGCTTTCTTT.

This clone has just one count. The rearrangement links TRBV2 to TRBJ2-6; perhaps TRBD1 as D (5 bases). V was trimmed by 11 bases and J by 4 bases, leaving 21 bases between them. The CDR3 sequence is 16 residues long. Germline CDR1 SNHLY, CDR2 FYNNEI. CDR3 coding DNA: TGTGCCTCCCGAAGGGGTAGTCTTACGGGGGCCAACGTCCTGACTTTC. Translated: CASRRGSLTGANVLTF. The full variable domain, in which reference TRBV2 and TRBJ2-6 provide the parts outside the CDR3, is EPEVTQTPSHQVTQMGQEVILRCVPISNHLYFYWYRQILGQKVEFLVSFYNNEISEKSEIFDDQFSVERPDGSNFTLKIRSTKLEDSAMYFCASRRGSLTGANVLTFGAGSRLTVL.

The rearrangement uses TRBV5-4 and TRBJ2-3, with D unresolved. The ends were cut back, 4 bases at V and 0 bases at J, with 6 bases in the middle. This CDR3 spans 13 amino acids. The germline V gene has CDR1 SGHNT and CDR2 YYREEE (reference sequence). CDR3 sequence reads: CASSPLSTDTQYF. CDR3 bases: TGTGCCAGCAGCCCACTAAGCACAGATACGCAGTATTTT.